This is a list of T cell receptor beta chains from one sample in a study of blood T cell repertoires in COVID-19. Some clones are missing from TCRdb's copy, which holds only in-frame ones; the method was immunoSEQ multiplex PCR. The repertoire holds about 190,000 clones, with roughly 90% as singletons. Sequencing used peripheral blood. These receptor sequences come from a man between 18 and 35 years old with active or convalescent COVID-19. CDR3s leave out the opening cysteine and the closing phenylalanine or tryptophan. Each record gives: V gene, CDR3 protein.

V gene: TRBV15
CDR3 protein: ATSGRGPTNEKLF

V gene: TRBV30
CDR3 protein: AWSTRGQETQY

V gene: TRBV19
CDR3 protein: ASSLDRSYGYT

V gene: TRBV3-1/TRBV3-2
CDR3 protein: ASSQASYEQY

V gene: TRBV28
CDR3 protein: AIHGGPGGTDTQY

V gene: TRBV19
CDR3 protein: ASSTQGRAYGYT

V gene: TRBV7-3
CDR3 protein: ASSSGGNTEAF

V gene: TRBV24-1
CDR3 protein: ATSDFRGRGYT

V gene: TRBV6-5
CDR3 protein: ASRVRAEAHEQY

V gene: TRBV3-1/TRBV3-2
CDR3 protein: ASSQDLGRRIQETQY

V gene: TRBV9
CDR3 protein: ASAGSGELF

V gene: TRBV30
CDR3 protein: AWSFRVGGNSPLH

V gene: TRBV10-3
CDR3 protein: AISEYSGTAETQY

V gene: TRBV7-2
CDR3 protein: ASSLDRQGRNNSPLH

V gene: TRBV6-5
CDR3 protein: ASSSQGGLNTGELF

V gene: TRBV15
CDR3 protein: ATSGQGPGTNQPQH

V gene: TRBV19
CDR3 protein: ASSIGTGYEQY

V gene: TRBV19
CDR3 protein: ASGPGSGRTNTQY

V gene: TRBV18
CDR3 protein: ASSPSAGDNEQF

V gene: TRBV7-2
CDR3 protein: ASSLDRGRVEQF

V gene: TRBV6-5
CDR3 protein: ASTKPGGTDTQY

V gene: TRBV10-3
CDR3 protein: AISESGTAKIYGYT

V gene: TRBV7-6
CDR3 protein: ASSLGAGRTTDTQY

V gene: TRBV21-1
CDR3 protein: AEEASGSYEQY